These 18 T cell receptor beta chains originate from one sample sequenced in a study of radiotherapy plus CTLA-4 blockade in lung cancer. Libraries were prepared by immunoSEQ multiplex PCR; TCRdb keeps only in-frame clonotypes and omits some of them. The sample lists roughly 35,000 clones; 70% to 80% were seen once. The specimen was peripheral blood, collected from a patient treated with radiotherapy plus ipilimumab. The source of these receptors is a human donor with non-small cell lung cancer that progressed on radiotherapy plus ipilimumab.

The V and J genes are TRBV2 and TRBJ2-7; D ambiguous. Germline V CDR1 and CDR2: SNHLY, FYNNEI. Trimming left V 6 bases short and J 6 bases short, with 24 bases between. The CDR3 sequence is 16 residues long. The CDR3 coding sequence is TGTGCCAGCAGCGCGTCGAGTGAAAGTATCATCTCCGAGCAGTACTTC. It yields the protein CASSASSESIISEQYF. Filled out from reference TRBV2 and TRBJ2-7, the complete variable domain reads EPEVTQTPSHQVTQMGQEVILRCVPISNHLYFYWYRQILGQKVEFLVSFYNNEISEKSEIFDDQFSVERPDGSNFTLKIRSTKLEDSAMYFCASSASSESIISEQYFGPGTRLTVT.

The chain recombines TRBV6-6 with TRBJ1-2, with TRBD1 identical over 8 bases. With 4 bases clipped from V and 5 bases from J, the junction kept 6 bases outside the gene matches. Germline values: CDR1 MNHNY, CDR2 SVGAGI (reference sequence). The CDR3 runs to 14 residues. In DNA, the CDR3 is TGTGCCAGCAGTTCAAGGACAGGGCTGTATGGCTACACCTTC. Translated: CASSSRTGLYGYTF.

J is TRBJ2-3 and V is TRBV11-1; 8 bases fit TRBD2. V was pared by 5 bases and J by 6 bases, with 10 bases of the junction left unmatched. CDR1 is SGHAT, CDR2 FQDESV, per germline (reference sequence). CDR3 length equals 15 residues. DNA of the CDR3: TGTGCCAGCAGCCTCGCGGGGGGCCTCTCGGATACGCAGTATTTT. This encodes CASSLAGGLSDTQYF.

This chain links TRBV27 with TRBJ2-1, with D uncertain. The germline V and J ends were trimmed by 5 bases and 0 bases, with 11 bases remaining between them. Germline CDR1 MNHEY, CDR2 SMNVEV (reference sequence). The CDR3 runs to 15 residues. CDR3 sequence: CASSLDSSSYNEQFF. The DNA for the CDR3 is TGTGCCAGCAGTCTTGACTCGAGCTCCTACAATGAGCAGTTCTTC.

This clone has just a few counts. The chain recombines TRBV10-2 with TRBJ1-5; D perhaps matches TRBD1 (5 bases). The CDR3 spans 15 residues. Trimming removed 2 bases at V and 6 bases at J, with 14 bases between. Germline values: CDR1 WSHSY, CDR2 SAAADI. The CDR3 DNA reads TGCGCCAGCAGTGAGGAGGGGCGAAAGGCTCAGCCCCAGCATTTT. Translating gives CASSEEGRKAQPQHF.

The chain has TRBV5-4 and TRBJ2-3; no clear D gene. The germline V gene has CDR1 SGHNT and CDR2 YYREEE (reference sequence). This CDR3 region has 17 residues. Trimming stripped 4 bases from V and 0 bases from J, with 18 bases between. CDR3 nucleotides: TGTGCCAGCAGCCCACGGGTCCTAGTCTCTAGCACAGATACGCAGTATTTT. This encodes CASSPRVLVSSTDTQYF.

The chain joins TRBV7-9 to TRBJ2-6, with D unresolved. Germline-derived CDR1 and CDR2 are SEHNR and FQNEAQ (reference sequence). The CDR3 runs 18 residues. The germline V and J ends were trimmed by 2 bases and 3 bases, with 17 bases remaining between them. CDR3 in DNA: TGTGCCAGCAGCTTAAATCGACGGCCCCTCAATGGGGCCAACGTCCTGACTTTC. It yields the protein CASSLNRRPLNGANVLTF.

The chain combines TRBV7-8 with TRBJ2-7; TRBD1 aligns across 7 bases. This CDR3 has 15 amino acids. V lost 4 bases to trimming and J lost 0 bases; unmatched junction nucleotides: 6. Germline loops: CDR1 SGHVS, CDR2 FQNEAQ. CDR3 nucleotides: TGTGCCAGCAGCTACGGGACAGTCCACTCCTACGAGCAGTACTTC. It yields the protein CASSYGTVHSYEQYF.

V gene TRBV7-8 combines with J gene TRBJ2-3, with 8 positions matching TRBD1. V was pared by 2 bases and J by 1 base, with 2 bases of the junction left unmatched. Germline CDR1 and CDR2: SGHVS and FQNEAQ. This CDR3 contains 15 residues. CDR3 sequence (DNA): TGTGCCAGCAGCTTATTGACAGGGGGCACAGATACGCAGTATTTT. Encoded protein: CASSLLTGGTDTQYF.

The gene calls are TRBV7-2 and TRBJ1-2, with unresolved D. The CDR3 consists of 15 residues. Germline values: CDR1 SGHTA, CDR2 FQGNSA. V lost 1 base, J lost 3 bases, and 12 bases lay in between. This CDR3 reads CASSLEGRTHYGYTF. The CDR3 nucleotides are TGTGCCAGCAGCTTAGAGGGCAGGACCCACTATGGCTACACCTTC.

V is TRBV5-8 and J is TRBJ1-2; D is undetermined. This CDR3 contains 14 residues. The germline CDR1 and CDR2 sequences are SGHTS and YDEGEE. V gave up 0 bases and J gave up 5 bases, with 11 bases separating them. CDR3 protein: CASSLGASEYGYTF. For the CDR3, the DNA is TGTGCCAGCAGCTTGGGGGCGTCAGAGTATGGCTACACCTTC. Combining the CDR3 with reference TRBV5-8 and TRBJ1-2 gives the whole variable domain EAGVTQSPTHLIKTRGQQATLRCSPISGHTSVYWYQQALGLGLQFLLWYDEGEERNRGNFPPRFSGRQFPNYSSELNVNALELEDSALYLCASSLGASEYGYTFGSGTRLTVV.

This rearrangement joins TRBV7-6 to TRBJ2-3, with 8 bases matching TRBD2. V was clipped by 3 bases and J by 3 bases; unmatched bases: 2. The germline V gene has CDR1 SGHVS and CDR2 FNYEAQ. This CDR3 is built from 14 residues. The CDR3 loop is CASSFGGRTDTQYF. The CDR3 DNA reads TGTGCCAGCAGCTTCGGCGGGAGGACAGATACGCAGTATTTT.

The chain carries TRBV27 and TRBJ2-5, with 8 bases identical to TRBD1. The CDR3 has 15 amino acids. CDR1 and CDR2 from the germline V gene are MNHEY and SMNVEV (reference sequence). Trimming at V came to 2 bases and at J to 5 bases, leaving 7 bases not matched to a gene. The CDR3 spells CASSLGRGRGETQYF. DNA for the CDR3: TGTGCCAGCAGTTTAGGCAGGGGGCGAGGGGAGACCCAGTACTTC.

This clone was observed a handful of times. The V gene is TRBV5-1, the J gene TRBJ2-3; TRBD2 agrees at 11 bases. CDR1 SGHRS and CDR2 YFSETQ come from the germline V gene. The V segment lost 1 base and the J segment 4 bases; nucleotides outside the gene matches: 5. CDR3 length: 16 residues. CDR3: CASSLLTSGNADTQYF. The CDR3 DNA is TGCGCCAGCAGCTTGTTGACTAGCGGGAATGCAGATACGCAGTATTTT.

The table lists this clone with a count of one. The chain recombines TRBV4-1 with TRBJ1-3; TRBD1 aligns across 7 bases. The CDR3 consists of 16 residues. The V segment lost 4 bases and the J segment 2 bases; nucleotides outside the gene matches: 8. Germline V gene lookup returns CDR1 MGHRA and CDR2 YSYEKL. CDR3 nucleotide sequence: TGCGCCAGCAGCCGTATCACCGGGACAGCTGGAAACACCATATATTTT. Its protein product is CASSRITGTAGNTIYF.

The J gene is TRBJ1-2, the V gene TRBV28; D is unresolved. The CDR3 totals 14 residues. Germline assignment: CDR1 MDHEN and CDR2 SYDVKM. V gave up 3 bases and J gave up 0 bases, with 8 bases separating them. CDR3 nucleotides: TGTGCCAGCAGTTTGGGCAGCTCTAACTATGGCTACACCTTC. Protein sequence: CASSLGSSNYGYTF.

This chain uses TRBV4-3 with TRBJ1-5; D is uncertain. This CDR3 has 14 amino acids. Trimming left V 4 bases short and J 5 bases short, with 12 bases between. Germline loops: CDR1 LGHNA, CDR2 YSLEER. The DNA of the CDR3 is TGCGCCAGCAGCCCCCAAATGGAGGATCAGCCCCAGCATTTT. Residues: CASSPQMEDQPQHF.

CDR3 in amino acids: CASSLDQGGLYF. For the CDR3, the DNA is TGTGCCAGCAGCTTGGATCAGGGTGGTCTGTACTTC. V gene TRBV5-4 combines with J gene TRBJ2-7; D is possibly TRBD1 (5 bases). V lost 0 bases to trimming and J lost 12 bases, with 13 bases between them. The CDR3 has 12 amino acids. The germline V gene has CDR1 SGHNT and CDR2 YYREEE (reference sequence). The complete variable domain, with remaining parts taken from reference TRBV5-4 and TRBJ2-7, reads ETGVTQSPTHLIKTRGQQVTLRCSSQSGHNTVSWYQQALGQGPQFIFQYYREEENGRGNFPPRFSGLQFPNYSSELNVNALELDDSALYLCASSLDQGGLYFGPGTRLTVT.